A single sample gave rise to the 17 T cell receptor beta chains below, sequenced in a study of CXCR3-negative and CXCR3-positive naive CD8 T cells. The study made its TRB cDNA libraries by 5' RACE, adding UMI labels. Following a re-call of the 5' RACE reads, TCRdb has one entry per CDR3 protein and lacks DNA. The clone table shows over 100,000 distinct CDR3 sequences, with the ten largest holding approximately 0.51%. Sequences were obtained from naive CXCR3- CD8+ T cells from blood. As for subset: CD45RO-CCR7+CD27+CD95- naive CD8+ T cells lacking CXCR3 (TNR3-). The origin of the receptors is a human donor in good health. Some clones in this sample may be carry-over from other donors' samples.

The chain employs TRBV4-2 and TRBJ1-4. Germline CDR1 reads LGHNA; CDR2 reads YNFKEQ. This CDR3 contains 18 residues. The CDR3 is CASSQETGPSLLNEKLFF.

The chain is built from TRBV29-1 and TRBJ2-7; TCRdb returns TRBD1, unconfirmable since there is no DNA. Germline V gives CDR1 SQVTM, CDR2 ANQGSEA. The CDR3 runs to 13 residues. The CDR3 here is CSVAPATGAGQYF.

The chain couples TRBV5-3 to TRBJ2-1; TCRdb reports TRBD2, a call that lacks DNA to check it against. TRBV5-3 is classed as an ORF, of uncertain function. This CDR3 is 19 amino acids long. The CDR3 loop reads CARSSGRQPGLGVGNEQFF.

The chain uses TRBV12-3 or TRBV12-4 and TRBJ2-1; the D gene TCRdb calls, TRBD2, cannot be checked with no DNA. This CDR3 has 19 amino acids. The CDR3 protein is CASSSPGLAGGSSYNEQFF.

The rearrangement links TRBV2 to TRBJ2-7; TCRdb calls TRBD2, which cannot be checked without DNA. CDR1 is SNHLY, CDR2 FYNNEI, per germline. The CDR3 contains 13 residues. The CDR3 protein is CASSEASGYEQYF. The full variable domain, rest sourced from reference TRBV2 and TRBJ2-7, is EPEVTQTPSHQVTQMGQEVILRCVPISNHLYFYWYRQILGQKVEFLVSFYNNEISEKSEIFDDQFSVERPDGSNFTLKIRSTKLEDSAMYFCASSEASGYEQYFGPGTRLTVT.

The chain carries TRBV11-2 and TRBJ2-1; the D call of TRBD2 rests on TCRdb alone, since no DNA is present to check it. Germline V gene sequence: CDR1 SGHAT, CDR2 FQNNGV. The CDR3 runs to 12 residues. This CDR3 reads CASSSPAGEQFF.

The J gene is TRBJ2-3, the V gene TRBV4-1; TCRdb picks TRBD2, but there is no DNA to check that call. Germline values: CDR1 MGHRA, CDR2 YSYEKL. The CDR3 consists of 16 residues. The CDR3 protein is CASSQAIAGGTDTQYF.

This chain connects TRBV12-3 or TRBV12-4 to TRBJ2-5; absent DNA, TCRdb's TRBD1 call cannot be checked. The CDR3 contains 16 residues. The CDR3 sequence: CASSLNYWGSQETQYF.

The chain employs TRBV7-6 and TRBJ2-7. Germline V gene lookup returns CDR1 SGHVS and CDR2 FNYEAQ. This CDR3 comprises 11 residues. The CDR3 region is CASSLAQQQYF.

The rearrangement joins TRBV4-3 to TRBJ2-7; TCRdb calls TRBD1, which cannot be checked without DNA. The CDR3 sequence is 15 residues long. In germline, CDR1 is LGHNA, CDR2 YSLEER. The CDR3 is CASRQEWDRSYEQYF.

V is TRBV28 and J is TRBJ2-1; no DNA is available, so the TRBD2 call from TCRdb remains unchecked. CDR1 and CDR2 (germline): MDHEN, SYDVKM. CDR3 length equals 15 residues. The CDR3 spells CASSLILGGVNEQFF.

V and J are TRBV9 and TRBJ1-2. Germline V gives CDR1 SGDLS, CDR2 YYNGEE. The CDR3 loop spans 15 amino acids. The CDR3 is CASSVESDLWYGYTF. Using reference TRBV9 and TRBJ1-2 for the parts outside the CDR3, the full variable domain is DSGVTQTPKHLITATGQRVTLRCSPRSGDLSVYWYQQSLDQGLQFLIQYYNGEERAKGNILERFSAQQFPDLHSELNLSSLELGDSALYFCASSVESDLWYGYTFGSGTRLTVV.

CDR3 protein: CSVDSGAPTDTQYF. This chain connects TRBV29-1 to TRBJ2-3; the TCRdb D gene call, TRBD2, has no DNA to confirm it. From germline, CDR1 is SQVTM and CDR2 ANQGSEA. This CDR3 has 14 residues.

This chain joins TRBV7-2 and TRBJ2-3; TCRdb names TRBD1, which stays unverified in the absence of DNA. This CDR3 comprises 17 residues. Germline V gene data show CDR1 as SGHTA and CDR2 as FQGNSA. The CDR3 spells CASSSAPGQGVVDTQYF.

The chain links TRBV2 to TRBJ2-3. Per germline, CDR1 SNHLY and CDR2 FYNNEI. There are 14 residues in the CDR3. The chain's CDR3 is CAGTLDQSTDTQYF.

The CDR3 reads CSVEGTSGSNKQFF. J is TRBJ2-1 and V is TRBV29-1; the D call of TRBD2 rests on TCRdb alone, since no DNA is present to check it. The CDR3 is 14 amino acids. Germline-derived CDR1 and CDR2 are SQVTM and ANQGSEA.

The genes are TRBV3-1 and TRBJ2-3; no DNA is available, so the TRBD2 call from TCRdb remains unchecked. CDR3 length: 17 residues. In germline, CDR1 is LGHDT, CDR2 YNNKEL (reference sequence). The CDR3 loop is CASSPSTSGPFTDTQYF.